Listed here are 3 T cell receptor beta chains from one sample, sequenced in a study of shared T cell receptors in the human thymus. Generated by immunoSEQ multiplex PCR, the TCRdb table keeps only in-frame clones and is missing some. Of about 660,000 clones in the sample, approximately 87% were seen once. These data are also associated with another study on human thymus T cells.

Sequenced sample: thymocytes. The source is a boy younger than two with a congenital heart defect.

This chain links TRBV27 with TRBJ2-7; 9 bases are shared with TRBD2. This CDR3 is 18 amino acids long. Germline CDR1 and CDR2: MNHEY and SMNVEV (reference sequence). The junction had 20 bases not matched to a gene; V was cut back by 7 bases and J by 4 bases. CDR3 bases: TGTGCCAGCACGGAATTGGGCCCACAGACTAGCGGTATTTACGAGCAGTACTTC. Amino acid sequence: CASTELGPQTSGIYEQYF.

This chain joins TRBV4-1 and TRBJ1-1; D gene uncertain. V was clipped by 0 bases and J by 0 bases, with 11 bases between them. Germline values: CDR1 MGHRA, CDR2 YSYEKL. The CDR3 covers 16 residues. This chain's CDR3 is CASSQDGRSVNTEAFF. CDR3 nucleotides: TGCGCCAGCAGCCAAGATGGGAGGAGCGTGAACACTGAAGCTTTCTTT.

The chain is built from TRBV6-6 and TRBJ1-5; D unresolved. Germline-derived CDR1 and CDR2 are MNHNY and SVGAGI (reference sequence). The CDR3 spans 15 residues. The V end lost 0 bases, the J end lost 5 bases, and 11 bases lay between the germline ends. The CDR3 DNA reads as TGTGCCAGCAGTTACTCTGGGCGGGAATATCAGCCCCAGCATTTT. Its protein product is CASSYSGREYQPQHF.